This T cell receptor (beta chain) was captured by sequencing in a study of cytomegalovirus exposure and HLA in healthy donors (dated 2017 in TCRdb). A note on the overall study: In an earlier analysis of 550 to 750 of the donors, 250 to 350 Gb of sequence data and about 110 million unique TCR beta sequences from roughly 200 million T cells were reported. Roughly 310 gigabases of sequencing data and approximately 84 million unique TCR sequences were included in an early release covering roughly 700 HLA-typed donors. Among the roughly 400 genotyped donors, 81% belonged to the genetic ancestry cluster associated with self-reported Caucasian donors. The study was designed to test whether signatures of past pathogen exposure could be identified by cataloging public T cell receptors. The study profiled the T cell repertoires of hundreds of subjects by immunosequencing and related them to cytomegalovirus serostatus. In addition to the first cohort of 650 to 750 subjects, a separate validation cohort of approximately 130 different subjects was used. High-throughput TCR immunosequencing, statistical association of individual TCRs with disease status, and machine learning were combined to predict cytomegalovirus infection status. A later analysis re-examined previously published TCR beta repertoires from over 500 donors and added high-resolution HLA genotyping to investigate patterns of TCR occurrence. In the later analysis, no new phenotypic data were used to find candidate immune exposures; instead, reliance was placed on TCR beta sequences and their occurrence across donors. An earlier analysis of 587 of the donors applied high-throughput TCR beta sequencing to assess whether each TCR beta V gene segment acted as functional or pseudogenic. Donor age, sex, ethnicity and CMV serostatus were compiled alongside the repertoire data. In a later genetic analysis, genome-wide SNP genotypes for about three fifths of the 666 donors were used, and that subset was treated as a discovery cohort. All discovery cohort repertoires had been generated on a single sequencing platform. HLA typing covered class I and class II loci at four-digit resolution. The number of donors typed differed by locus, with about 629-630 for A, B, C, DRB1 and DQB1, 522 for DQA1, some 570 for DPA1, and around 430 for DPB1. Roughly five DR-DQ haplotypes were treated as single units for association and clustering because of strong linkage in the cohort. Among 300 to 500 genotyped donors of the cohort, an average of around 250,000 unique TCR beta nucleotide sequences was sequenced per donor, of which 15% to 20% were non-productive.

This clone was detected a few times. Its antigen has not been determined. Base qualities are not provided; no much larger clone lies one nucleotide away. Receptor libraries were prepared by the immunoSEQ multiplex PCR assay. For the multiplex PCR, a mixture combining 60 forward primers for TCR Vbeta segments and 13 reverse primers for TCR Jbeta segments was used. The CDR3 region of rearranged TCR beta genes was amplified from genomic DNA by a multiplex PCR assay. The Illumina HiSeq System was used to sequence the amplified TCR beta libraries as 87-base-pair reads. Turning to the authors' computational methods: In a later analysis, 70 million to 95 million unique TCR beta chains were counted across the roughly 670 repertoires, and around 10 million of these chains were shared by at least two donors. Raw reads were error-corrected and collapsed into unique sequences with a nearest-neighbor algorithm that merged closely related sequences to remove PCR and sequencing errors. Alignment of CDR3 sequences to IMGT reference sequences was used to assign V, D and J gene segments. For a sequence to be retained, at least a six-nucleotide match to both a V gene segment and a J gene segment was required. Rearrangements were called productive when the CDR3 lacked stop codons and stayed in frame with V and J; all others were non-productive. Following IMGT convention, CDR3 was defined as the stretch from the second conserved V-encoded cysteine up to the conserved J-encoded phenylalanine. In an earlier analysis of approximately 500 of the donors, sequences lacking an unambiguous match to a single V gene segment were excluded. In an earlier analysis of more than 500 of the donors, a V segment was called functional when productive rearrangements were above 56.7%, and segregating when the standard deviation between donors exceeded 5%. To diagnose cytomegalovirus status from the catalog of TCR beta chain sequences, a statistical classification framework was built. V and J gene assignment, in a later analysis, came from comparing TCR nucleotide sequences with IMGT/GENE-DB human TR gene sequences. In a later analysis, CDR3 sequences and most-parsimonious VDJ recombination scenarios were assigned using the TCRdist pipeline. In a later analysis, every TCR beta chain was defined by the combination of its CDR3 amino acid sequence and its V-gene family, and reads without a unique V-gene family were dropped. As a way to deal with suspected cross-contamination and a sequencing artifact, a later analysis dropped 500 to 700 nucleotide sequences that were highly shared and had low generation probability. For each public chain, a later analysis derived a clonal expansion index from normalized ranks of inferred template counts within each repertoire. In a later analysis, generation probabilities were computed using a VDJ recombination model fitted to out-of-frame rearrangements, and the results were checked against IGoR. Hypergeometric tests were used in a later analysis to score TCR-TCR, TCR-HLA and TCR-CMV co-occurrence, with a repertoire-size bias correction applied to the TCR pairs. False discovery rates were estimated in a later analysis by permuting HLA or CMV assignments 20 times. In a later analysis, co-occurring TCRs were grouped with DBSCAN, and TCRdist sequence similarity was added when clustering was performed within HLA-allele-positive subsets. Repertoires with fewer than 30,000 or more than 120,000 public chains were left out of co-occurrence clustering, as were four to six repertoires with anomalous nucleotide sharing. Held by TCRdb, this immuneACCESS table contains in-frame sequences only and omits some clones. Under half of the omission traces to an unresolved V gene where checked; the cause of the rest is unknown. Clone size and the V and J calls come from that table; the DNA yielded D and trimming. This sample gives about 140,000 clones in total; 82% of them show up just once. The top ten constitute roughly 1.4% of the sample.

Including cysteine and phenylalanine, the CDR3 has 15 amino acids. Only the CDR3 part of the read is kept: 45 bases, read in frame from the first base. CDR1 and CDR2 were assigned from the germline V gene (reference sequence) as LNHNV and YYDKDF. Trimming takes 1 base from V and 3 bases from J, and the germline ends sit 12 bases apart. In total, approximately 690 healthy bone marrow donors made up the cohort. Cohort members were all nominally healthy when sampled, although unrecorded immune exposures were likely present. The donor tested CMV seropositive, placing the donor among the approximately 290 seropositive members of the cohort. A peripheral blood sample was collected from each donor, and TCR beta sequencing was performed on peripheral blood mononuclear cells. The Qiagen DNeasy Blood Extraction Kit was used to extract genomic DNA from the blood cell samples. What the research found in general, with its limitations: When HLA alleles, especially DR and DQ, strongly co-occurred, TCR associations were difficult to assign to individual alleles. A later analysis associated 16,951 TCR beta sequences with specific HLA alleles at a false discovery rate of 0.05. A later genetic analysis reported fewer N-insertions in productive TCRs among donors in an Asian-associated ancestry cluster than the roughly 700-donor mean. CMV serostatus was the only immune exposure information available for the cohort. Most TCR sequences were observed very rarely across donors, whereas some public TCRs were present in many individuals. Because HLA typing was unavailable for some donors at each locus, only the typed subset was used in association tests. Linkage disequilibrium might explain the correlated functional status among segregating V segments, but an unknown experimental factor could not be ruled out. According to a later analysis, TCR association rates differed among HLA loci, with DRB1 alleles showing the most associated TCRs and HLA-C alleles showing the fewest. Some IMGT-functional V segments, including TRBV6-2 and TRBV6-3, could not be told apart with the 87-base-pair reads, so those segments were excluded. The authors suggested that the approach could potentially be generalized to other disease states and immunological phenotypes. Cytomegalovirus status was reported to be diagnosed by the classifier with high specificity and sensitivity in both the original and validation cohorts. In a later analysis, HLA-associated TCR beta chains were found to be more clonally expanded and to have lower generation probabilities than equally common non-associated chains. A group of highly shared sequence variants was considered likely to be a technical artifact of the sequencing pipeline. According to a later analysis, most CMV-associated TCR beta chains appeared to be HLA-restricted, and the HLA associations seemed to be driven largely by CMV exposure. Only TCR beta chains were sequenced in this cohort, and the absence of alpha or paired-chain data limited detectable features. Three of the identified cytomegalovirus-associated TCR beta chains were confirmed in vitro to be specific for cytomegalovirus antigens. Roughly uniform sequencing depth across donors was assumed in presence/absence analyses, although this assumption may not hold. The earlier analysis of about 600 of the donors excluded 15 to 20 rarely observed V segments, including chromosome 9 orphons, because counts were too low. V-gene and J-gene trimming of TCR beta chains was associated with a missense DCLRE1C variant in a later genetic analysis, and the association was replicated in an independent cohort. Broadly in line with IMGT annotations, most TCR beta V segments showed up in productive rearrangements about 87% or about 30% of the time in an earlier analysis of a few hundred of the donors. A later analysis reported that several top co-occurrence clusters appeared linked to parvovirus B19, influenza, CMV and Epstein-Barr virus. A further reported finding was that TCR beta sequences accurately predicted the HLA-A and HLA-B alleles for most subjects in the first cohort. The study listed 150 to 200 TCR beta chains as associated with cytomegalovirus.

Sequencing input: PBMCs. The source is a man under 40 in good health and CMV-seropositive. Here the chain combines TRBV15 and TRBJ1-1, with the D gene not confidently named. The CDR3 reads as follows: CATSRGGRRDTEAFF. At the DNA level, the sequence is TGTGCCACCAGCAGAGGAGGCAGGAGGGACACTGAAGCTTTCTTT.